The 16 T cell receptor beta chains listed next were all sequenced from one sample in a study of cytomegalovirus exposure and HLA in healthy donors. Use of 60 Vbeta and 13 Jbeta primers characterized the PCR. Method: immunoSEQ multiplex PCR; TCRdb's copy keeps in-frame clones and lacks some. Its table lists 80,000 or so clones. The sequencing sample was made of PBMCs. The source of these receptors is a woman aged 25 to 39 in good health and CMV-seronegative.

This chain connects TRBV6-5 to TRBJ2-5, with D possibly being TRBD1 (5 bases). Germline assignment: CDR1 MNHEY and CDR2 SVGAGI. The CDR3 covers 15 residues. With 1 base removed from V and 3 bases from J, the gap between germline ends came to 12 bases. In DNA form, the CDR3 reads TGTGCCAGCAGTTACTTCCAGGGATCGAAAGAGACCCAGTACTTC. Translated, it gives CASSYFQGSKETQYF.

V is TRBV7-9 and J is TRBJ2-5; 12 bases are a match to TRBD2. Germline V gives CDR1 SEHNR, CDR2 FQNEAQ (reference sequence). V trimming: 5 bases; J trimming: 12 bases; junction bases outside the gene matches: 10. The CDR3 loop spans 14 amino acids. CDR3 bases: TGTGCCAGCAGCCTCGGACTAGCGGGGCCCCAAAAGTACTTC. This codes for CASSLGLAGPQKYF. The whole variable domain, filled in from reference TRBV7-9 and TRBJ2-5, reads DTGVSQNPRHKITKRGQNVTFRCDPISEHNRLYWYRQTLGQGPEFLTYFQNEAQLEKSRLLSDRFSAERPKGSFSTLEIQRTEQGDSAMYLCASSLGLAGPQKYFGPGTRLLVL.

This rearrangement joins TRBV4-1 to TRBJ1-2, with D perhaps TRBD1 (6 bases). Germline V gene lookup returns CDR1 MGHRA and CDR2 YSYEKL. V dropped 3 bases and J dropped 8 bases, with 16 bases sitting between them. This CDR3 is built from 14 residues. The CDR3 region has the DNA TGCGCCAGCAGCCAGCAACAGGGCTGGTGGGGCTACACCTTC. Amino acids: CASSQQQGWWGYTF.

The DNA for the CDR3 is TGTGCCAGTAGCTTCGGGGGACAGGAAGCTTTCTTT. This translates into CASSFGGQEAFF. The rearrangement links TRBV19 to TRBJ1-1, with TRBD1 matching 7 bases. Germline values: CDR1 LNHDA, CDR2 SQIVND (reference sequence). The CDR3 has 12 amino acids. After removal of 6 bases from V and 8 bases from J, the junction contained 6 bases not matched to a gene.

CDR3 nucleotide sequence: TGCGCCAGCAGCTTGGTTCCAGACATGAACACTGAAGCTTTCTTT. Translated: CASSLVPDMNTEAFF. The rearrangement joins TRBV5-1 to TRBJ1-1; D remains unclear. Trimming took off 0 bases at V and 0 bases at J, with 9 bases between the two ends. The CDR3 sequence is 15 residues long. Germline V gene data show CDR1 as SGHRS and CDR2 as YFSETQ.

J is TRBJ2-4 and V is TRBV27, with a possible D match to TRBD1 (5 bases). The CDR3 extends over 16 amino acids. Germline assignment: CDR1 MNHEY and CDR2 SMNVEV (reference sequence). V lost 0 bases to trimming and J lost 0 bases, with 9 bases between them. CDR3 in amino acids: CASSLSSQGAKNIQYF. The DNA of the CDR3 is TGTGCCAGCAGTTTATCGAGTCAGGGAGCCAAAAACATTCAGTACTTC.

The rearrangement joins TRBV5-1 to TRBJ2-2; 9 positions agree with TRBD1. Germline trimming cut 4 bases from V and 4 bases from J; bases unmatched to any gene: 8. Per the germline V gene, CDR1 is SGHRS and CDR2 is YFSETQ. CDR3 length: 16 residues. The CDR3 DNA reads TGCGCCAGCAGCGAAGGGACAGGGAGGGCCACCGGGGAGCTGTTTTTT. It is translated as CASSEGTGRATGELFF. Full variable domain (remainder filled in from reference TRBV5-1 and TRBJ2-2): KAGVTQTPRYLIKTRGQQVTLSCSPISGHRSVSWYQQTPGQGLQFLFEYFSETQRNKGNFPGRFSGRQFSNSRSEMNVSTLELGDSALYLCASSEGTGRATGELFFGEGSRLTVL.

This rearrangement joins TRBV6-1 to TRBJ1-5; weak D call: TRBD1 (6 bases). Trimming removed 5 bases at V and 7 bases at J, with 18 bases between. The CDR3 has 15 amino acids. Germline V gene lookup returns CDR1 MNHNS and CDR2 SASEGT. CDR3 sequence reads: CASSLQGTGGQPQHF. CDR3 DNA sequence: TGTGCCAGCAGTCTACAGGGCACTGGGGGACAGCCCCAGCATTTT.

The chain recombines TRBV4-1 with TRBJ1-1, with a possible D match to TRBD1 (5 bases). Germline loops: CDR1 MGHRA, CDR2 YSYEKL. The CDR3 totals 16 residues. V was shortened by 0 bases and J by 8 bases, with 19 bases between the two germline ends. CDR3 DNA: TGCGCCAGCAGCCAAGACTGGAGGGGCCCTGGGTCGGAAGCTTTCTTT. Protein sequence: CASSQDWRGPGSEAFF.

This chain joins TRBV19 and TRBJ1-5, with D possibly TRBD1 on 6 matching bases. V was shortened by 4 bases and J by 4 bases, with 11 bases between the two germline ends. The CDR3 contains 14 residues. Germline-derived CDR1 and CDR2 are LNHDA and SQIVND (reference sequence). This CDR3 is CASSTQGPNQPQHF. The CDR3, as DNA: TGTGCCAGTAGTACCCAGGGGCCAAATCAGCCCCAGCATTTT.

This chain joins TRBV5-1 and TRBJ2-5; 9 bases agree with TRBD1. Germline V gene sequence: CDR1 SGHRS, CDR2 YFSETQ. Trimming removed 0 bases from V and 4 bases from J; junction bases left unmatched: 10. The CDR3 runs 17 residues. The CDR3 region has the DNA TGCGCCAGCAGCTTGGGCTGGGGACAGGGAGGCTCAGAGACCCAGTACTTC. This sequence encodes CASSLGWGQGGSETQYF.

This chain joins TRBV7-9 and TRBJ2-7; 10 bases are shared with TRBD2. Germline CDR1 is SEHNR and CDR2 is FQNEAQ (reference sequence). The length of the CDR3 is 15 residues. V shed 3 bases, J shed 0 bases, and the junction held 2 bases outside the gene matches. The CDR3 DNA is TGTGCCAGCAGCTTTCCTAGCGGGGGCTCCTACGAGCAGTACTTC. Amino acid sequence: CASSFPSGGSYEQYF.

This chain joins TRBV30 and TRBJ2-1; maybe TRBD2 (6 bases). The germline V gene has CDR1 GTSNPN and CDR2 SVGIG (reference sequence). The germline V and J ends were trimmed by 5 bases and 5 bases, with 16 bases remaining between them. The CDR3 is 14 residues long. The CDR3 DNA sequence: TGTGCCTGGGAACCTAGCGCAACCGACAATGAGCAGTTCTTC. It translates to CAWEPSATDNEQFF.

Notes on this clone: A read error may produce the germline difference seen at one junction end. This rearrangement joins TRBV7-8 to TRBJ2-7, with 10 bases matching TRBD1. The CDR3 has 16 residues. Germline loops: CDR1 SGHVS, CDR2 FQNEAQ. DNA of the CDR3: TGTGCCAGCAGCACAAACCGGGACAGGGGCTCCTCCGAGCAGTACTTC. Its protein is CASSTNRDRGSSEQYF. The full variable domain, with the rest looked up from reference TRBV7-8 and TRBJ2-7, is GAGVSQSPRYKVAKRGQDVALRCDPISGHVSLFWYQQALGQGPEFLTYFQNEAQLDKSGLPSDRFFAERPEGSVSTLKIQRTQQEDSAVYLCASSTNRDRGSSEQYFGPGTRLTVT.

The J gene is TRBJ1-1, the V gene TRBV2, with D uncertain. This CDR3 has 11 amino acids. V was shortened by 10 bases and J by 0 bases, with 6 bases between the two germline ends. The V gene's germline CDR1 is SNHLY and CDR2 FYNNEI. The CDR3: CATSLNTEAFF. CDR3 nucleotide sequence: TGTGCCACCTCCTTGAACACTGAAGCTTTCTTT.

CDR3 in amino acids: CASSQGTQGYGMNTEAFF. The DNA for the CDR3 is TGTGCCAGCAGCCAAGGCACTCAGGGGTACGGCATGAACACTGAAGCTTTCTTT. The chain has TRBV4-2 and TRBJ1-1, with TRBD1 as a possible D gene (6 bases). V gave up 1 base and J gave up 0 bases, with 18 bases separating them. The germline V gene encodes CDR1 LGHNA and CDR2 YNFKEQ. CDR3 length: 18 amino acids.